Below, 32 T cell receptor beta chains from the same sample are listed, as sequenced in a study of vaccination effects on CD4 cells after COVID-19. Profiled with immunoSEQ multiplex PCR; TCRdb holds only in-frame clones, not every one. The sample comprises about 66,000 clones, roughly 80% of which are singletons, and around 2.5% rests with the top ten. Upon completion of about 10 days in culture, CD4+ T cells were isolated. Two doses of either BNT162b2 or mRNA-1273 were given to each participant. These TCRs' antigens remain unknown. The input for sequencing was CD4+ T cells from PBMCs cultured without peptide, taken after COVID-19 vaccination. These receptors came from a human donor who received a COVID-19 vaccine.

The CDR3, as DNA: TGTGCCAGCAATACGGAGGCGTTAGGCAATCAGCCCCAGCATTTT. It specifies CASNTEALGNQPQHF. The chain recombines TRBV6-5 with TRBJ1-5; no reliable D call. The CDR3 is 15 amino acids. Between the trimmed V and J ends, which lost 7 bases and 2 bases, there was a span of 15 bases. Germline CDR1 MNHEY, CDR2 SVGAGI.

This clone showed up just once. The chain combines TRBV19 with TRBJ1-3; TRBD1 agrees at 8 bases. Per the germline V gene, CDR1 is LNHDA and CDR2 is SQIVND (reference sequence). CDR3 size: 15 residues. Germline trimming cut 3 bases from V and 3 bases from J; bases unmatched to any gene: 4. As DNA, the CDR3 is TGTGCCAGTAGTATCGACAGGGGAGTTGGAAACACCATATATTTT. Translated, it gives CASSIDRGVGNTIYF.

This clone was detected a few times. The chain is built from TRBV30 and TRBJ2-1; the match to TRBD1 covers 7 bases. With V trimmed by 3 bases and J by 10 bases, 9 bases remained unmatched. From germline, CDR1 is GTSNPN and CDR2 SVGIG (reference sequence). This CDR3 has 13 amino acids. The CDR3 loop reads CAWRTTGIFEQFF. The CDR3 DNA sequence: TGTGCCTGGAGGACGACAGGGATCTTCGAGCAGTTCTTC.

The count of this clone is one. The genes are TRBV30 and TRBJ1-3; D not certain. This CDR3 has 12 residues. V dropped 7 bases and J dropped 2 bases, with 9 bases sitting between them. Germline V lookup: CDR1 GTSNPN, CDR2 SVGIG (reference sequence). The CDR3 nucleotides read TGTGCCTCCCGGGCCCCTGGAAACACCATATATTTT. Residues: CASRAPGNTIYF.

This clone was found once. The chain has TRBV3-1 (or the pseudogene TRBV3-2) and TRBJ1-1; unclear D gene. Deletions cut 2 bases from V and 5 bases from J, with 21 bases between. Looked up from germline, CDR1 is LGHDT and CDR2 is YNNKEL (reference sequence). The CDR3 has 17 amino acids. CDR3 sequence (DNA): TGTGCCAGCAGCCAATCGGGTTACGGGCACCCGGAGACTGAAGCTTTCTTT. Amino acid sequence: CASSQSGYGHPETEAFF.

The V gene is TRBV24-1, the J gene TRBJ1-4; D may be TRBD1 (6 bases). CDR3 length: 15 residues. Trimming took 7 bases from V and 6 from J, leaving 17 bases between them. Germline loops: CDR1 KGHDR, CDR2 SFDVKD. The CDR3 spells CATSPGGGQDEKLFF. The CDR3 coding sequence is TGTGCCACCAGCCCAGGTGGGGGGCAGGATGAAAAACTGTTTTTT.

The chain is built from TRBV19 and TRBJ1-5; the D is unclear. Germline V gene data show CDR1 as LNHDA and CDR2 as SQIVND (reference sequence). The CDR3 has 14 amino acids. V shed 6 bases and J shed 0 bases, with 9 bases lying between them. CDR3 sequence reads: CASSLLNSNQPQHF. CDR3 in DNA: TGTGCCAGTAGCCTATTAAATAGCAATCAGCCCCAGCATTTT.

This rearrangement joins TRBV19 to TRBJ1-5; tentatively, D is TRBD1 (6 bases). Looked up from germline, CDR1 is LNHDA and CDR2 is SQIVND (reference sequence). The CDR3 contains 20 residues. V dropped 3 bases and J dropped 3 bases, with 27 bases sitting between them. Here the CDR3 DNA reads TGTGCCAGTAGTATTGGTTGGGCAGGGGTAGGTGGGCCGATCAATCAGCCCCAGCATTTT. Translation gives CASSIGWAGVGGPINQPQHF. Full variable domain (remainder filled in from reference TRBV19 and TRBJ1-5): DGGITQSPKYLFRKEGQNVTLSCEQNLNHDAMYWYRQDPGQGLRLIYYSQIVNDFQKGDIAEGYSVSREKKESFPLTVTSAQKNPTAFYLCASSIGWAGVGGPINQPQHFGDGTRLSIL.

The V gene is TRBV18, the J gene TRBJ2-1; 9 bases are shared with TRBD1. The CDR3 is 15 amino acids. V dropped 4 bases and J dropped 13; count of bases not matched to a gene: 14. From germline, CDR1 is KGHSH and CDR2 LQKENI. CDR3 sequence (DNA): TGTGCCAGCTCACTGGGACAGGGTGAGGTCTCCGAACAGTTCTTC. It is translated as CASSLGQGEVSEQFF.

This clone came up a few times. V is TRBV5-1 and J is TRBJ1-6; D remains unclear. V lost 1 base and J lost 6, with 14 bases in between. Germline V CDR1 and CDR2: SGHRS, YFSETQ. The CDR3 totals 16 residues. The CDR3 DNA is TGCGCCAGCAGCTTGATCCAGTCTGGCTCTAATTCACCCCTCCACTTT. Its translation: CASSLIQSGSNSPLHF.

The rearrangement joins TRBV19 to TRBJ2-5; 8 bases agree with TRBD2. The V gene end was trimmed by 5 bases and the J gene end by 6 bases; junction bases not matched to a gene: 17. The CDR3 totals 17 residues. The germline V gene has CDR1 LNHDA and CDR2 SQIVND (reference sequence). The DNA for the CDR3 is TGTGCCAGTAGTTCCCGTTTTACTAGCGGCCCCCCGAAGACCCAGTACTTC. It encodes CASSSRFTSGPPKTQYF.

The chain recombines TRBV27 with TRBJ2-2, with TRBD2 matching over 11 bases. The V segment lost 4 bases and the J segment 6 bases; nucleotides outside the gene matches: 4. The CDR3 has 15 residues. Germline V gene data show CDR1 as MNHEY and CDR2 as SMNVEV (reference sequence). The CDR3 nucleotides read TGTGCCAGCAGTTCTCTAGCGGGGGGCCCCGGGGAGCTGTTTTTT. As protein: CASSSLAGGPGELFF.

The V and J genes are TRBV6-2 or TRBV6-3 and TRBJ2-1; TRBD2 aligns across 10 bases. There are 16 residues in the CDR3. Trimming took 4 bases from V and 4 from J; bases not matched to a gene: 7. Germline CDR1 MNHEY, CDR2 SVGEGT. The CDR3 protein is CASSSFSGGFYNEQFF. DNA of the CDR3: TGTGCCAGCAGTTCGTTTAGCGGGGGGTTTTACAATGAGCAGTTCTTC.

The V call is TRBV7-2, the J call TRBJ1-2; D remains ambiguous. V gave up 1 base and J gave up 8 bases, with 8 bases separating them. Germline-derived CDR1 and CDR2 are SGHTA and FQGNSA. CDR3 size: 12 residues. The CDR3 nucleotides are TGTGCCAGCAGCTTAGATGGCAGGGGCTACACCTTC. It encodes CASSLDGRGYTF.

This chain joins TRBV12-3 or TRBV12-4 and TRBJ2-5; D is ambiguous. V was cut by 6 bases and J by 0 bases, with 8 bases left in between. This CDR3 comprises 13 residues. CDR3 sequence: CASRPNYQETQYF. CDR3 sequence (DNA): TGTGCCAGCAGGCCCAATTACCAAGAGACCCAGTACTTC.

The rearrangement uses TRBV18 and TRBJ1-2; 7 bases align to TRBD1. The germline V gene has CDR1 KGHSH and CDR2 LQKENI. Losses at the gene ends were 2 bases for V and 4 bases for J; bases not matched to a gene: 7. There are 15 residues in the CDR3. The CDR3 protein is CASSPRQGDGYGYTF. DNA of the CDR3: TGTGCCAGCTCACCAAGACAGGGAGACGGCTATGGCTACACCTTC.

The chain combines TRBV11-3 with TRBJ1-1, with D unclear. Per the germline V gene, CDR1 is SGHNT and CDR2 is YENEEA. CDR3 length equals 13 residues. V shed 1 base and J shed 1 base, with 4 bases lying between them. CDR3 bases: TGTGCCAGCAGCTTAGGTGAGAACACTGAAGCTTTCTTT. Translation gives CASSLGENTEAFF.

The chain carries TRBV7-8 and TRBJ2-7; no firm D call. Deletions cut 5 bases from V and 3 bases from J, with 5 bases between. Looked up from germline, CDR1 is SGHVS and CDR2 is FQNEAQ. The CDR3 extends over 11 amino acids. CDR3: CASSTYYEQYV. CDR3 DNA sequence: TGTGCCAGCAGCACCTACTACGAGCAGTACGTC.

The V and J genes are TRBV6-5 and TRBJ2-5; TRBD1 matches at 11 bases. The ends lost 6 bases at V and 6 bases at J; junction bases unmatched: 9. CDR1 MNHEY and CDR2 SVGAGI come from the germline V gene. The CDR3 extends over 15 amino acids. This CDR3 is CASSQLGQGAKTQYF. DNA of the CDR3: TGTGCCAGCAGCCAACTAGGACAGGGGGCAAAGACCCAGTACTTC.

The chain links TRBV2 to TRBJ1-1, with 9 bases lining up with TRBD1. CDR3 size: 14 residues. V trimming: 8 bases; J trimming: 1 base; junction bases outside the gene matches: 5. Germline CDR1 is SNHLY and CDR2 is FYNNEI. The CDR3 region has the DNA TGTGCCAGCCAACAGGGGGCCGGGAACACTGAAGCTTTCTTT. Translated, it gives CASQQGAGNTEAFF.

This sequence joins TRBV12-3 or TRBV12-4 and TRBJ2-5, with D possibly being TRBD2 (5 bases). This CDR3 has 11 amino acids. With 6 bases removed from V and 7 bases from J, the gap between germline ends came to 9 bases. The CDR3 is CASRFRGTQYF. In DNA form, the CDR3 reads TGTGCCAGCAGATTTCGGGGGACCCAGTACTTC.

The CDR3 nucleotides are TGTGCCAGCAGTCCACAGGGGTACATCTCTGGAAACACCATATATTTT. Protein: CASSPQGYISGNTIYF. The chain carries TRBV2 and TRBJ1-3; 7 bases align to TRBD1. The CDR3 sequence is 16 residues long. Germline loops: CDR1 SNHLY, CDR2 FYNNEI. V trimming: 5 bases; J trimming: 0 bases; junction bases outside the gene matches: 7.

The CDR3 spells CASRGPRSGNTEAFF. The CDR3 region has the DNA TGTGCCAGCAGGGGACCCCGGTCTGGGAACACTGAAGCTTTCTTT. This chain joins TRBV3-1 (or the pseudogene TRBV3-2) and TRBJ1-1, with D possibly TRBD1 on 5 matching bases. The CDR3 loop spans 15 amino acids. In germline, CDR1 is LGHDT, CDR2 YNNKEL (reference sequence). The V end lost 6 bases, the J end lost 1 base, and 15 bases lay between the germline ends.

The chain uses TRBV2 and TRBJ2-2; TRBD1 might be the D (6 bases). V lost 4 bases and J lost 4, with 13 bases in between. This CDR3 region has 15 residues. CDR1 and CDR2 from the germline V gene are SNHLY and FYNNEI. For the CDR3, the DNA is TGTGCCAGCAGTGGGACAGCCACTTTCACCGGGGAGCTGTTTTTT. Its protein product is CASSGTATFTGELFF.

The chain uses TRBV30 and TRBJ1-2; 9 bases align to TRBD1. V shed 3 bases, J shed 7 bases, and the junction held 9 bases outside the gene matches. CDR3 length equals 14 residues. The germline V gene has CDR1 GTSNPN and CDR2 SVGIG (reference sequence). CDR3 region: CAWSDIGQGSGYTF. CDR3 in DNA: TGTGCCTGGAGCGACATCGGACAGGGGTCTGGCTACACCTTC.

J is TRBJ2-2 and V is TRBV6-1; weak D call: TRBD1 (6 bases). Trimming took off 2 bases at V and 7 bases at J, with 8 bases between the two ends. The CDR3 is 13 amino acids. Germline V gene data show CDR1 as MNHNS and CDR2 as SASEGT. The CDR3 loop reads CASSELGHGELFF. Here the CDR3 DNA reads TGTGCCAGCAGTGAACTGGGACACGGGGAGCTGTTTTTT.

The V gene is TRBV21-1, the J gene TRBJ2-7; no DNA check was done on the table's D call, TRBD1. TRBV21-1 is noted as a pseudogene. This CDR3 spans 16 amino acids. CDR3 bases: TGTGCCAGCAGCAAAGTGGAAGACAGTTCACCCTACGAGCAGTACGTC. This gives the protein CASSKVEDSSPYEQYV.

The gene calls are TRBV21-1 and TRBJ1-1; the table gives TRBD1 as D, unverified against the DNA. TRBV21-1 is a recognized pseudogene. The CDR3 sequence is 16 residues long. CDR3 sequence (DNA): TGTGCCAGCAGCGCGCCTCAGGGACATTTGAACACTGAAGCTTTCTTT. This sequence encodes CASSAPQGHLNTEAFF.

The rearrangement links TRBV7-2 to TRBJ1-2; no definite D call. Looked up from germline, CDR1 is SGHTA and CDR2 is FQGNSA. V was trimmed by 1 base and J by 4 bases, leaving 7 bases between them. The CDR3 length is 13 residues. CDR3 amino acids: CASSLGDLYGYTF. DNA for the CDR3: TGTGCCAGCAGCTTAGGGGATCTCTATGGCTACACCTTC.

The V gene is TRBV7-3, the J gene TRBJ2-3; a weak D match, TRBD2 (7 bases). Trimming took 3 bases from V and 2 from J, leaving 9 bases between them. The CDR3 runs 14 residues. Germline CDR1 SGHTA, CDR2 FQGTGA. The CDR3 sequence: CASSLRGPTDTQYF. CDR3 nucleotides: TGTGCCAGCAGCTTGCGGGGGCCCACAGATACGCAGTATTTT.

This chain links TRBV3-1 (or the pseudogene TRBV3-2) with TRBJ2-3; no clear D gene. The germline V gene encodes CDR1 LGHDT and CDR2 YNNKEL (reference sequence). Trimming shortened V by 4 bases and J by 2 bases, and 4 bases separated the two germline ends. The CDR3 spans 12 residues. The CDR3 region has the DNA TGTGCCAGCAGCCTAAACACAGATACGCAGTATTTT. Translating it yields CASSLNTDTQYF.

This clone was observed a handful of times. The V and J genes are TRBV6-5 and TRBJ2-2; D tentatively fits TRBD1 or TRBD2 (5 bases each). Germline V gene data show CDR1 as MNHEY and CDR2 as SVGAGI. This CDR3 contains 12 residues. V lost 7 bases to trimming and J lost 6 bases, with 9 bases between them. CDR3 DNA sequence: TGTGCCAGCAAGGGGAGTTCCGGGGAGCTGTTTTTT. Translating gives CASKGSSGELFF.